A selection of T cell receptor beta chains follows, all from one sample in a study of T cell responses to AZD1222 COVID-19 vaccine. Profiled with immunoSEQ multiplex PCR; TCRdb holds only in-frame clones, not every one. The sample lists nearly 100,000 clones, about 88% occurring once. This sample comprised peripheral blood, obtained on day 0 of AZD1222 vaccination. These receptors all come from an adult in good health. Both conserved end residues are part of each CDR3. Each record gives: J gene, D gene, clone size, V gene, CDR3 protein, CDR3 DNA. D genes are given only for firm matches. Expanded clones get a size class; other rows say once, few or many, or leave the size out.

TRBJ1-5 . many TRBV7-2 CASSFGSHNQPQHF TGTGCCAGCAGCTTCGGCTCACACAATCAGCCCCAGCATTTT
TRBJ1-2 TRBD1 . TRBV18 CASSPDRVGGYTF TGTGCCAGCTCACCGGACAGGGTTGGTGGCTACACCTTC
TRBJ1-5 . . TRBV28 CASSRNQPQHF TGTGCCAGCAGTCGAAATCAGCCCCAGCATTTT
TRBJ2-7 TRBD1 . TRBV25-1 CASSEEHRGRGYEQYF TGTGCCAGCAGTGAGGAGCACAGGGGGCGTGGGTACGAGCAGTACTTC
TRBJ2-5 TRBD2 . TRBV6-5 CASSATGLAQETQYF TGTGCCAGCAGCGCAACCGGACTAGCACAAGAGACCCAGTACTTC
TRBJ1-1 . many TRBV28 CASTRGGDTEAFF TGTGCCAGCACCCGGGGCGGCGACACTGAAGCTTTCTTT
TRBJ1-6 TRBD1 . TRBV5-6 CASSWDRDSPLHF TGTGCCAGCAGCTGGGACAGGGATTCACCCCTCCACTTT
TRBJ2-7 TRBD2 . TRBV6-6 CASSYSGGGSSYEQYF TGTGCCAGCAGTTACTCCGGTGGCGGGAGCTCCTACGAGCAGTACTTC
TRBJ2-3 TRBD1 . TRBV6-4 CASNDYRGTQYF TGTGCCAGCAACGACTACAGGGGAACGCAGTATTTT
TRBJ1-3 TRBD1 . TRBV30 CAWGLLRGGGNTIYF TGTGCCTGGGGCCTCCTGAGAGGGGGCGGAAACACCATATATTTT
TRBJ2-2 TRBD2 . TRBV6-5 CASSLSGGAGELFF TGTGCCAGCAGTTTATCCGGGGGGGCCGGGGAGCTGTTTTTT
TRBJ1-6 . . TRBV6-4 CASSPGEVGSPLHF TGTGCCAGCAGTCCAGGGGAGGTGGGATCACCCCTCCACTTT
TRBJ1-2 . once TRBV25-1 CASSADGYGYTF TGTGCCAGCAGTGCGGACGGCTATGGCTACACCTTC
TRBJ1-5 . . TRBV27 CASSPTRAGGSNQPQHF TGTGCCAGCAGTCCAACGCGGGCGGGGGGGAGCAATCAGCCCCAGCATTTT
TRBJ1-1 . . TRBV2 CASSSQGTEAFF TGTGCCAGCAGTTCCCAGGGCACTGAAGCTTTCTTT
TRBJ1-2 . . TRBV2 CASRTGGGLHGYTF TGTGCCAGCAGGACAGGAGGGGGACTTCATGGCTACACCTTC
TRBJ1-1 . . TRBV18 CASSTPEQGNTEAFF TGTGCCAGCTCAACCCCTGAACAGGGGAACACTGAAGCTTTCTTT
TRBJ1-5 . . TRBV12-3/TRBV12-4 CASSRQINQPQHF TGTGCCAGCAGTCGACAGATTAATCAGCCCCAGCATTTT
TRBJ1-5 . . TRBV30 CAWSVSGPQHF TGTGCCTGGAGTGTTTCAGGTCCCCAGCATTTT
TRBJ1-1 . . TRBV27 CASSIGLLGTEAFF TGTGCCAGCAGCATTGGACTCTTGGGGACTGAAGCTTTCTTT
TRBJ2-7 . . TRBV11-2 CASSLDVKEQYF TGTGCCAGCAGCTTAGATGTCAAAGAGCAGTACTTC
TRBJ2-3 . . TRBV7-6 CASSRDDTDTQYF TGTGCCAGCAGCAGGGACGACACAGATACGCAGTATTTT
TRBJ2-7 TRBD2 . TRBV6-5 CASRPSGVSYEQYF TGTGCCAGCAGACCCAGCGGGGTCTCCTACGAGCAGTACTTC
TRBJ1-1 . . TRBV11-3 CASSSSQGLTAFF TGTGCCAGCAGCTCAAGTCAGGGCCTGACAGCTTTCTTT
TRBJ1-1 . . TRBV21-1 CASSSLGPQGLNTEAFF TGTGCCAGCAGCTCCCTTGGTCCACAGGGGTTAAACACTGAAGCTTTCTTT
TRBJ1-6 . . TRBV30 CAWRSDGNSPLHF TGTGCCTGGAGAAGCGATGGAAATTCACCCCTCCACTTT
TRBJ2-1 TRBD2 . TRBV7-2 CASSLAGTSVDEQFF TGTGCCAGCAGCTTAGCGGGGACTAGCGTAGATGAGCAGTTCTTC
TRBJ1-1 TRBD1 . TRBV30 CAWRDRVGANTEAFF TGTGCCTGGAGGGACAGGGTGGGGGCGAACACTGAAGCTTTCTTT
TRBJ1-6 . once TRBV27 CASSLFPGQNFPLHF TGTGCCAGCAGTTTATTTCCGGGACAAAACTTCCCCCTCCACTTT
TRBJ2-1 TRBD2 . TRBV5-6 CASSGGTNYNEQFF TGTGCAAGTAGCGGGGGGACTAACTACAATGAGCAGTTCTTC
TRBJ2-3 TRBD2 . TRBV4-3 CASSHLRGGADTQYF TGCGCCAGCAGCCACCTGCGGGGGGGAGCAGATACGCAGTATTTT
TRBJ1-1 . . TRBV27 CASSRQGFMNTEAFF TGTGCCAGCTCGCGGCAAGGATTCATGAACACTGAAGCTTTCTTT
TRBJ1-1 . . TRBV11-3 CASSMDTMNTEAFF TGTGCCAGCAGCATGGACACCATGAACACTGAAGCTTTCTTT
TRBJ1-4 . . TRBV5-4 CASSPGQRNEKLFF TGTGCCAGCAGCCCTGGACAGCGGAATGAAAAACTGTTTTTT
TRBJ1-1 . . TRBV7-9 CASSLGVRNTEAFF TGTGCCAGCAGCTTAGGCGTCAGAAACACTGAAGCTTTCTTT
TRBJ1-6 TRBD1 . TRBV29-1 CSVANTRDRNSPLHF TGCAGCGTTGCGAACACCCGGGACAGGAATTCACCCCTCCACTTT
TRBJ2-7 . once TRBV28 CASSLLNPPGQYF TGTGCCAGCAGTTTACTCAACCCTCCGGGGCAGTACTTC
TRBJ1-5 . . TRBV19 CASTLRDPNQPQHF TGTGCCAGTACCCTAAGGGACCCCAATCAGCCCCAGCATTTT
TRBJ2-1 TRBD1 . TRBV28 CASSLRAGGWNEQFF TGTGCCAGCAGCCTGAGGGCAGGGGGCTGGAATGAGCAGTTCTTC
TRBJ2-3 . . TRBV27 CASSPDRASTDTQYF TGTGCCAGCAGCCCGGACAGAGCCAGCACAGATACGCAGTATTTT
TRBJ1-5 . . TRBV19 CASSIATTGNQPQHF TGTGCCAGTAGTATTGCAACGACAGGCAATCAGCCCCAGCATTTT
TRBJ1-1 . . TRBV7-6 CASSLRGSGTGNTEAFF TGTGCCAGCAGCTTAAGGGGGTCGGGCACAGGGAACACTGAAGCTTTCTTT
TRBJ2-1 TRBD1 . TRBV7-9 CASSLTGGEQFF TGTGCCAGCAGCTTAACAGGGGGTGAGCAGTTCTTC
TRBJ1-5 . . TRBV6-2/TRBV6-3 CASSRSVGQPQHF TGTGCCAGCAGCCGCTCGGTAGGGCAGCCCCAGCATTTT
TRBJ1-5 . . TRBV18 CASSPSGEPQHF TGTGCCAGCTCACCTAGCGGGGAGCCCCAGCATTTT
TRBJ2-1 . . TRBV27 CASRQGTSYNEQFF TGTGCCAGCAGGCAGGGGACCTCCTACAATGAGCAGTTCTTC
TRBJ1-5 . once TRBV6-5 CASSSPFSNQPQHF TGTGCCAGCAGTTCGCCTTTTAGCAATCAGCCCCAGCATTTT
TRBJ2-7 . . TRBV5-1 CASSLDTGGPYEQYF TGCGCCAGCAGCTTGGATACGGGGGGCCCCTACGAGCAGTACTTC
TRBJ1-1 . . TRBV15 CATSREPGPGAFF TGTGCCACCAGCAGAGAGCCGGGCCCGGGGGCCTTCTTT
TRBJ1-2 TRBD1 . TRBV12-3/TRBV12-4 CASRTGTGGGYTF TGTGCCAGCAGAACCGGGACAGGGGGCGGCTACACCTTC
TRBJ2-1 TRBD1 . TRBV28 CASRHPGQGARDEQFF TGTGCCAGCAGGCACCCGGGACAGGGGGCTAGGGATGAGCAGTTCTTC
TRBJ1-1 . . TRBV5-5 CASSSPSGDTEAFF TGTGCCAGCAGCTCCCCGTCCGGGGACACTGAAGCTTTCTTT
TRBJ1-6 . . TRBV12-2 CASRRQRGKGRYSPLHF TGTGCAAGTCGCCGACAACGGGGTAAGGGTCGATATTCACCCCTCCACTTT
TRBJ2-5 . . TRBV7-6 CASSFGETQYF TGTGCCAGCAGCTTCGGAGAGACCCAGTACTTC